This TCR beta chain was sequenced in a study of vaccination and CD4 T cells after COVID-19. For this clonotype: Its antigen remains unknown.

The V gene's germline CDR1 is MNHEY and CDR2 SMNVEV (reference sequence). CDR3 length: 17 amino acids. The V gene end was trimmed by 7 bases and the J gene end by 7 bases; junction bases not matched to a gene: 12. Sample treatment: roughly 11-day PBMC culture with coronavirus spike peptide pools or control peptides (ViraFEST assay). At the Johns Hopkins FTIC core, DNA taken from cultured CD4+ T cells was sequenced by way of the Oncomine TCR Beta short-read assay. TCRdb passed the PCR reads through MiXCR, listing each CDR3 protein once. Of about 21,000 distinct CDR3 sequences detected, around 60% appear once; the ten largest clones hold roughly 8%.

The sequencing sample was made of CD4+ T cells from blood, cultured in vitro. The chain recombines TRBV27 with TRBJ2-2; TRBD2 aligns across 13 bases. This receptor was obtained from a human donor who had recovered from COVID-19. The CDR3 region is CASTPGTSGIGIGELFF. CDR3 DNA sequence: TGTGCCAGCACCCCCGGGACTAGCGGGATTGGAATCGGGGAGCTGTTTTTT.